The next 22 T cell receptor beta chains were all read from a single sample in a study of T cell clusters in autoimmune cytopenias. One tube held mixed TRB-A and TRB-B primer pools for touch-down PCR. TCRdb derives one entry per CDR3 protein from the multiplex PCR reads, leaving out DNA. The sample table sets out roughly 10,000 distinct CDR3 sequences. Each sample's input was around 250 ng genomic DNA, 38,000 or so genome equivalents. Another study also made use of these data, one on T cell repertoires in aging, cancer and after chemotherapy.

The sample comprised peripheral blood. Receptors originate from a human donor in good health.

This clonotype is deemed medium-sized by its frequency. The chain has TRBV29-1 and TRBJ2-1; TCRdb returns TRBD2, unconfirmable since there is no DNA. This CDR3 has 12 amino acids. CDR1 SQVTM and CDR2 ANQGSEA come from the germline V gene. CDR3 in amino acids: CSGETPPNEQFF.

V is TRBV27 and J is TRBJ2-1; the TRBD1 assignment by TCRdb is unverifiable without DNA. This CDR3 spans 15 amino acids. Germline CDR1 MNHEY, CDR2 SMNVEV (reference sequence). The CDR3 is CASSPEQGAGGEQFF.

This sequence joins TRBV12-3 or TRBV12-4 and TRBJ1-2; TCRdb's assignment of TRBD1 cannot be checked, as there is no DNA. The CDR3 sequence is 16 residues long. CDR3 sequence reads: CASSPGTGGLIYGYTF.

This chain links TRBV7-9 with TRBJ2-3. CDR3 size: 15 residues. Germline lookup yields CDR1 SEHNR and CDR2 FQNEAQ (reference sequence). The CDR3 reads CASSLRDFGTDTQYF.

The rearrangement links TRBV27 to TRBJ2-3; the D gene TCRdb calls, TRBD1, cannot be checked with no DNA. The germline V gene has CDR1 MNHEY and CDR2 SMNVEV (reference sequence). This CDR3 is 15 amino acids long. The chain's CDR3 is CASSPGTGYTDTQYF.

The chain couples TRBV30 to TRBJ2-1; the TRBD1 assignment by TCRdb is unverifiable without DNA. The CDR3 runs to 11 residues. From germline, CDR1 is GTSNPN and CDR2 SVGIG (reference sequence). This chain's CDR3 is CAWRHGGEQFF.

This clonotype registers medium-sized by frequency. The chain combines TRBV19 with TRBJ1-6. Germline V gene data show CDR1 as LNHDA and CDR2 as SQIVND (reference sequence). CDR3 length: 15 residues. CDR3 loop: CASSISRDIASPLHF.

The chain employs TRBV5-5 and TRBJ2-2; TCRdb lists TRBD2, though no DNA is available to test this call. The CDR3 is made up of 16 amino acids. Germline V CDR1 and CDR2: SGHKS, YYEKEE (reference sequence). The CDR3 is CASSLRGGSGTGELFF.

The J gene is TRBJ2-2, the V gene TRBV5-1; the TRBD1 assignment by TCRdb is unverifiable without DNA. CDR3 length: 16 residues. Germline-derived CDR1 and CDR2 are SGHRS and YFSETQ. CDR3: CASSRNRGVNTGELFF.

CDR3 protein: CAISAGASYEQYF. This chain joins TRBV10-3 and TRBJ2-7; TCRdb picks TRBD1, but there is no DNA to check that call. In germline, CDR1 is ENHRY, CDR2 SYGVKD. This CDR3 is built from 13 residues.

The CDR3: CASSYGGVLTGIEQYF. The chain carries TRBV6-5 and TRBJ2-7; the TCRdb call, TRBD1, lacks DNA for checking. The CDR3 has 16 amino acids. Germline CDR1 is MNHEY and CDR2 is SVGAGI.

The chain recombines TRBV6-1 with TRBJ2-3. Germline CDR1 reads MNHNS; CDR2 reads SASEGT. The CDR3 totals 15 residues. This chain's CDR3 is CASSERILGPDTQYF.

V and J are TRBV29-1 and TRBJ1-3. In germline, CDR1 is SQVTM, CDR2 ANQGSEA. The CDR3 runs 12 residues. The CDR3 sequence: CSVGSSGNTIYF.

V is TRBV19 and J is TRBJ2-4. CDR1 and CDR2 (germline): LNHDA, SQIVND (reference sequence). The CDR3 is made up of 16 amino acids. CDR3: CASSSHDRVAKNIQYF.

The chain is built from TRBV5-4 and TRBJ2-5; the TRBD1 assignment by TCRdb is unverifiable without DNA. The germline gives CDR1 SGHNT, CDR2 YYREEE (reference sequence). The CDR3 loop spans 15 amino acids. The CDR3: CAGGLAEAGMETQYF.

The chain links TRBV19 to TRBJ1-2. Germline V gene data show CDR1 as LNHDA and CDR2 as SQIVND (reference sequence). There are 13 residues in the CDR3. The chain's CDR3 is CASSIDSLYGYTF.

This clonotype is deemed medium-sized by its frequency. The rearrangement uses TRBV19 and TRBJ2-3; the TCRdb D gene call, TRBD1, has no DNA to confirm it. The CDR3 extends over 16 amino acids. Germline-derived CDR1 and CDR2 are LNHDA and SQIVND (reference sequence). CDR3: CASSREQTGDGNTQYF.

The CDR3 sequence: CAWSRPDRDPSSYNEQFF. The V gene is TRBV30, the J gene TRBJ2-1; the TCRdb call, TRBD1, lacks DNA for checking. From germline, CDR1 is GTSNPN and CDR2 SVGIG (reference sequence). The CDR3 runs 18 residues. Full variable domain (rest looked up from reference TRBV30 and TRBJ2-1): SQTIHQWPATLVQPVGSPLSLECTVEGTSNPNLYWYRQAAGRGLQLLFYSVGIGQISSEVPQNLSASRPQDRQFILSSKKLLLSDSGFYLCAWSRPDRDPSSYNEQFFGPGTRLTVL.

The chain is built from TRBV30 and TRBJ1-2; the D call of TRBD1 rests on TCRdb alone, since no DNA is present to check it. The CDR3 has 12 amino acids. Germline lookup yields CDR1 GTSNPN and CDR2 SVGIG (reference sequence). This CDR3 is CAWGDMSSGYTF.

The V and J genes are TRBV6-1 and TRBJ2-7. Per the germline V gene, CDR1 is MNHNS and CDR2 is SASEGT. This CDR3 is 13 amino acids long. CDR3 sequence reads: CASSAASSYEQYF.

The chain links TRBV27 to TRBJ2-3; TCRdb calls TRBD2, which cannot be checked without DNA. Germline V gene sequence: CDR1 MNHEY, CDR2 SMNVEV (reference sequence). CDR3 length equals 19 residues. CDR3 protein: CASSLTPSLSSGTTDTQYF.

The V gene is TRBV30, the J gene TRBJ2-1; TCRdb returns TRBD2, unconfirmable since there is no DNA. The V gene's germline CDR1 is GTSNPN and CDR2 SVGIG (reference sequence). The CDR3 has 15 residues. CDR3 amino acids: CAWSSTSGGTHEQFF.